This entry lists 27 T cell receptor beta chains sequenced from one sample in a study of blood T cell repertoires in COVID-19. Clones were sequenced by immunoSEQ multiplex PCR, and TCRdb holds only the in-frame ones, with some missing. This repertoire shows about 69,000 clones, 70% to 85% found once; its top ten account for about an eighth. What was sequenced was peripheral blood. The receptors come from a man in his forties or fifties with COVID-19, enrolled during active disease.

For the CDR3, the DNA is TGCGCCAGCAGCCAAGTGCAGGACATCTACAATGAGCAGTTCTTC. Translation gives CASSQVQDIYNEQFF. The gene calls are TRBV4-3 and TRBJ2-1; TRBD1 might be the D (5 bases). The CDR3 has 15 amino acids. The V and J ends lost 1 base and 3 bases respectively, with 10 bases between them. The germline CDR1 and CDR2 sequences are LGHNA and YSLEER.

The V gene is TRBV6-5, the J gene TRBJ1-4; 8 bases map to TRBD1. V shed 0 bases and J 3 bases; nucleotides not matched to a gene: 0. Germline V gene lookup returns CDR1 MNHEY and CDR2 SVGAGI. This CDR3 is 15 amino acids long. The CDR3 here is CASSYSGQANEKLFF. The CDR3 coding sequence is TGTGCCAGCAGTTACTCGGGACAGGCTAATGAAAAACTGTTTTTT.

The gene calls are TRBV4-1 and TRBJ1-2; possible D gene TRBD1, 6 bases. Looked up from germline, CDR1 is MGHRA and CDR2 is YSYEKL. Trimming pared 0 bases from V and 5 bases from J, leaving 13 bases between. The CDR3 length is 15 residues. CDR3 amino acids: CASSQEGGVYYGYTF. CDR3 nucleotide sequence: TGCGCCAGCAGCCAAGAAGGGGGGGTGTATTATGGCTACACCTTC.

The rearrangement uses TRBV6-5 and TRBJ1-5; 8 bases fit TRBD1. Trimming at V came to 5 bases and at J to 4 bases, leaving 7 bases not matched to a gene. CDR1 is MNHEY and CDR2 is SVGAGI in the germline V gene. This CDR3 has 15 amino acids. In nucleotides, the CDR3 is TGTGCCAGCAGTCGGACAGGGATTGCTAATCAGCCCCAGCATTTT. This translates into CASSRTGIANQPQHF.

J is TRBJ1-2 and V is TRBV5-6; D may be TRBD1 (6 bases). V was pared by 6 bases and J by 7 bases, with 22 bases between. From germline, CDR1 is SGHDT and CDR2 YYEEEE. CDR3 size: 15 residues. Here the CDR3 reads CASTFRLAGRGGYTF. CDR3 sequence (DNA): TGTGCCAGCACCTTCCGATTAGCGGGCAGGGGTGGCTACACCTTC.

The chain is built from TRBV27 and TRBJ1-1, with a tentative D call TRBD1 (5 bases). Germline CDR1 MNHEY, CDR2 SMNVEV (reference sequence). V lost 5 bases and J lost 6, with 16 bases in between. CDR3 size: 14 residues. CDR3 protein: CASSATVQAAEAFF. The DNA for the CDR3 is TGTGCCAGCAGTGCGACAGTCCAAGCTGCTGAAGCTTTCTTT.

This clone was seen more than once but under ten times. V gene TRBV4-3 combines with J gene TRBJ1-6; D remains unclear. The CDR3 has 15 amino acids. Trimming took 0 bases from V and 7 from J, leaving 10 bases between them. Germline lookup yields CDR1 LGHNA and CDR2 YSLEER. Written as DNA, the CDR3 is TGCGCCAGCAGCCAAGAATACGTCGAGAATTCACCCCTCCACTTT. Its protein product is CASSQEYVENSPLHF.

This CDR3 reads CASSKGDGLRQYF. The CDR3 nucleotides are TGTGCCAGCAGCAAAGGAGACGGACTACGTCAGTACTTC. The chain is built from TRBV21-1 and TRBJ2-7; the DNA was not used to check the table's D call, TRBD2. TRBV21-1 represents a pseudogene. The CDR3 is made up of 13 amino acids.

V gene TRBV4-1 combines with J gene TRBJ1-4, with 7 bases that match TRBD1. Looked up from germline, CDR1 is MGHRA and CDR2 is YSYEKL. The CDR3 loop spans 16 amino acids. V lost 0 bases, J lost 3 bases, and 4 bases stayed unmatched. The CDR3 here is CASSQDHRGPNEKLFF. In nucleotides, the CDR3 is TGCGCCAGCAGCCAAGATCACAGGGGTCCTAATGAAAAACTGTTTTTT.

The chain carries TRBV6-2 or TRBV6-3 and TRBJ1-4; 11 bases are shared with TRBD1. The CDR3 totals 17 residues. Germline V gives CDR1 MNHEY, CDR2 SVGEGT. Trimming cost V 6 bases and J 2 bases; bases outside gene matches: 8. CDR3 coding DNA: TGTGCCAGCAGCGCGTGGGACAGGGGGTTCACTAATGAAAAACTGTTTTTT. As protein: CASSAWDRGFTNEKLFF.

The chain recombines TRBV5-6 with TRBJ1-4; 9 nucleotides match TRBD1. Looked up from germline, CDR1 is SGHDT and CDR2 is YYEEEE. CDR3 length: 15 residues. The V and J ends lost 3 bases and 1 base, in that order; junction bases with no gene match: 1. CDR3 loop: CASSSGQGTNEKLFF. CDR3 in DNA: TGTGCCAGCAGCTCGGGACAGGGAACTAATGAAAAACTGTTTTTT.

The rearrangement links TRBV10-3 to TRBJ2-7; D call uncertain. CDR3 length: 12 residues. Germline CDR1 ENHRY, CDR2 SYGVKD. Trimming cost V 1 base and J 4 bases, with 5 bases left between them. Here the CDR3 DNA reads TGTGCCATCAGTGAGTTACAGTACGAGCAGTACTTC. It codes for CAISELQYEQYF.

This sequence joins TRBV11-3 and TRBJ2-2, with TRBD2 matching 7 bases. V dropped 5 bases and J dropped 0; count of bases not matched to a gene: 3. CDR3 length equals 15 residues. CDR1 is SGHNT, CDR2 YENEEA, per germline. This CDR3 is CASSLSGANTGELFF. CDR3 DNA: TGTGCCAGCAGCCTCAGCGGGGCGAACACCGGGGAGCTGTTTTTT.

The genes are TRBV3-1 (or the pseudogene TRBV3-2) and TRBJ1-3; D perhaps matches TRBD1 (6 bases). V was trimmed by 1 base and J by 7 bases, leaving 20 bases between them. CDR3 length equals 17 residues. CDR1 is LGHDT, CDR2 YNNKEL, per germline (reference sequence). CDR3 in DNA: TGTGCCAGCAGCCAAGGGAACAGGGTTTTGGGGCGGAACACCATATATTTT. Amino acids: CASSQGNRVLGRNTIYF.

This chain connects TRBV5-6 to TRBJ2-7, with 8 bases identical to TRBD2. Losses at the gene ends were 0 bases for V and 3 bases for J; bases not matched to a gene: 8. Germline assignment: CDR1 SGHDT and CDR2 YYEEEE. CDR3 size: 16 residues. The CDR3 loop is CASSLVSRGDHYEQYF. In DNA, the CDR3 is TGTGCCAGCAGCTTGGTTTCGCGGGGGGACCACTACGAGCAGTACTTC. Complete variable domain (other parts from reference TRBV5-6 and TRBJ2-7): DAGVTQSPTHLIKTRGQQVTLRCSPKSGHDTVSWYQQALGQGPQFIFQYYEEEERQRGNFPDRFSGHQFPNYSSELNVNALLLGDSALYLCASSLVSRGDHYEQYFGPGTRLTVT.

V is TRBV2 and J is TRBJ2-1; 11 positions match TRBD2. The germline gives CDR1 SNHLY, CDR2 FYNNEI. V lost 9 bases, J lost 6 bases, and 4 bases stayed unmatched. The CDR3 contains 13 residues. The CDR3 reads CASSGGAGNEQFF. CDR3 DNA: TGTGCCAGTAGCGGGGGGGCCGGCAATGAGCAGTTCTTC.

The chain joins TRBV11-2 to TRBJ1-2; TRBD1 is a possible D gene (6 bases). The CDR3 sequence is 16 residues long. The ends were cut back, 6 bases at V and 2 bases at J, with 19 bases in the middle. Germline CDR1 reads SGHAT; CDR2 reads FQNNGV. The CDR3 DNA reads TGTGCCAGCAGTCAGGCCGGGCCAGGGGCGAACTATGGCTACACCTTC. Translated: CASSQAGPGANYGYTF.

The genes are TRBV5-6 and TRBJ1-5; maybe TRBD1 (5 bases). CDR1 and CDR2 from the germline V gene are SGHDT and YYEEEE. The CDR3 is made up of 13 amino acids. V was pared by 0 bases and J by 9 bases, with 10 bases between. Here the CDR3 DNA reads TGTGCCAGCAGCTTGGCAGGGTTACGGCCCCAGCATTTT. Protein: CASSLAGLRPQHF. Full variable domain (outside the CDR3, taken from reference TRBV5-6 and TRBJ1-5): DAGVTQSPTHLIKTRGQQVTLRCSPKSGHDTVSWYQQALGQGPQFIFQYYEEEERQRGNFPDRFSGHQFPNYSSELNVNALLLGDSALYLCASSLAGLRPQHFGDGTRLSIL.

This clone was picked up a small number of times. The V call is TRBV11-1, the J call TRBJ1-1, with D possibly being TRBD1 (6 bases). V shed 5 bases and J shed 7 bases, with 17 bases lying between them. CDR3 length: 14 amino acids. From germline, CDR1 is SGHAT and CDR2 FQDESV (reference sequence). DNA of the CDR3: TGTGCCAGCAGCCGTACAGGGAAAGAGGGTGAAGCTTTCTTT. Translating it yields CASSRTGKEGEAFF.

The sample holds one count of this clone. The chain employs TRBV29-1 and TRBJ1-2, with D possibly being TRBD1 (6 bases). V dropped 3 bases and J dropped 2 bases, with 22 bases sitting between them. Germline CDR1 reads SQVTM; CDR2 reads ANQGSEA. The CDR3 sequence is 17 residues long. Written as DNA, the CDR3 is TGCAGCGTTGATATTACAGGGCCAGGTACCACAAACTATGGCTACACCTTC. Its protein is CSVDITGPGTTNYGYTF.

V and J are TRBV6-6 and TRBJ1-4; TRBD1 agrees at 8 bases. The CDR3 has 13 amino acids. Germline V CDR1 and CDR2: MNHNY, SVGAGI (reference sequence). Germline trimming cut 8 bases from V and 7 bases from J; bases unmatched to any gene: 6. The CDR3 DNA follows: TGTGCCAGCGGGCAGGGGGCCGGTGAAAAACTGTTTTTT. Translating gives CASGQGAGEKLFF.

The genes are TRBV18 and TRBJ2-1, with D possibly being TRBD2 (6 bases). The germline V gene has CDR1 KGHSH and CDR2 LQKENI. Trimming pared 3 bases from V and 10 bases from J, leaving 16 bases between. This CDR3 contains 14 residues. CDR3 DNA: TGTGCCAGCTCACCGGAGGGCCCGAGCCGGGAGCAGTTCTTC. Translated, it gives CASSPEGPSREQFF. Filled out from reference TRBV18 and TRBJ2-1, the complete variable domain reads NAGVMQNPRHLVRRRGQEARLRCSPMKGHSHVYWYRQLPEEGLKFMVYLQKENIIDESGMPKERFSAEFPKEGPSILRIQQVVRGDSAAYFCASSPEGPSREQFFGPGTRLTVL.

As DNA, the CDR3 is TGTGCCACCAGCAGGGGGGGTGCTGGGGCCAACGTCCTGACTTTC. Residues: CATSRGGAGANVLTF. V is TRBV15 and J is TRBJ2-6; a possible D gene is TRBD2 (6 bases). The V gene's germline CDR1 is LNHNV and CDR2 YYDKDF (reference sequence). V dropped 3 bases and J dropped 2 bases, with 8 bases sitting between them. The CDR3 spans 15 residues.

The rearrangement uses TRBV4-2 and TRBJ2-2; 9 bases agree with TRBD2. The CDR3 consists of 15 residues. The germline CDR1 and CDR2 sequences are LGHNA and YNFKEQ. The junction had 3 bases not matched to a gene; V was cut back by 4 bases and J by 3 bases. CDR3 in amino acids: CASSLQRGDTGELFF. CDR3 DNA: TGTGCCAGCAGCCTTCAGCGGGGGGACACCGGGGAGCTGTTTTTT.

The rearrangement joins TRBV7-3 to TRBJ1-5; 8 bases are shared with TRBD1. The ends lost 5 bases at V and 3 bases at J; junction bases unmatched: 6. The germline gives CDR1 SGHTA, CDR2 FQGTGA. The CDR3 totals 15 residues. CDR3: CASSPRTGNNQPQHF. The CDR3 nucleotides are TGTGCCAGCAGCCCGCGGACAGGGAACAATCAGCCCCAGCATTTT.

The chain joins TRBV15 to TRBJ2-2; perhaps TRBD2 as D (6 bases). Deletions cut 5 bases from V and 1 base from J, with 14 bases between. This CDR3 is built from 16 residues. CDR1 and CDR2 (germline): LNHNV, YYDKDF (reference sequence). CDR3 sequence: CATSGPTRWNTGELFF. CDR3 sequence (DNA): TGTGCCACCAGCGGCCCGACTAGGTGGAACACCGGGGAGCTGTTTTTT.

The rearrangement links TRBV6-5 to TRBJ2-4; 7 bases align to TRBD1. J gave up 1 base and V 0 bases, and 0 bases lay outside the gene matches. CDR3 length: 15 amino acids. CDR1 and CDR2 (germline): MNHEY, SVGAGI. CDR3 region: CASSYSRGAKNIQYF. CDR3 DNA sequence: TGTGCCAGCAGTTACTCCAGGGGGGCCAAAAACATTCAGTACTTC.